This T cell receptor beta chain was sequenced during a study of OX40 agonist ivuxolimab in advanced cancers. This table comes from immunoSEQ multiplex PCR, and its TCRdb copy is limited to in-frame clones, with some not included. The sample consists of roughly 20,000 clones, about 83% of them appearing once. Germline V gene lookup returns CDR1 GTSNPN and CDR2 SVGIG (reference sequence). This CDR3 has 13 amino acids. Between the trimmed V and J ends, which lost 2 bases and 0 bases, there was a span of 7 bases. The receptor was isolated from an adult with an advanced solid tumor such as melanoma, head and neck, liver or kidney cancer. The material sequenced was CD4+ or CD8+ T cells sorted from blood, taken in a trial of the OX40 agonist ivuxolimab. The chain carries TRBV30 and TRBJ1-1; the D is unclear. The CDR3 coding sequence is TGTGCCTGGAGTACTGAAATGAACACTGAAGCTTTCTTT. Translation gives CAWSTEMNTEAFF.